This is a list of T cell receptor beta chains from one sample in a study of shared clonotypes between healthy human individuals. Profiling relied on immunoSEQ multiplex PCR, and the TCRdb table lists in-frame clones only, not all of them. The sample has about 590,000 clones, just under 97% seen once. Sequenced: naive CD8+ T cells sorted from blood. The receptors were sampled from a woman aged 25-40 years in good health. CDR3s include the opening cysteine and the closing phenylalanine or tryptophan. Each record gives: clone size, V gene, D gene, J gene, CDR3 protein, CDR3 DNA. D genes are given only for firm matches. Clone size, where shown, is once, few, many, or a class for clones that have expanded.

-,TRBV19,TRBD1,TRBJ2-5,CASSASQGAGETQYF,TGTGCCAGTAGTGCCTCCCAGGGGGCTGGGGAGACCCAGTACTTC
-,TRBV29-1,-,TRBJ1-4,CSVGVNPNEKLFF,TGCAGCGTTGGGGTAAACCCTAATGAAAAACTGTTTTTT
-,TRBV19,-,TRBJ2-7,CASSGTGAYEQYF,TGTGCCAGCAGCGGGACAGGAGCCTACGAGCAGTACTTC
few,TRBV2,TRBD1,TRBJ1-2,CASSAPGQGLFDYTF,TGTGCCAGCAGTGCACCGGGACAGGGCCTTTTTGACTACACCTTC
-,TRBV27,TRBD2,TRBJ2-7,CASSLIAGGIYEQYF,TGTGCCAGCAGTTTGATAGCGGGGGGAATCTACGAGCAGTACTTC
once,TRBV9,-,TRBJ2-2,CASSHGGLSIGGELFF,TGTGCCAGCAGCCATGGTGGCCTATCTATTGGCGGGGAGCTGTTTTTT
-,TRBV6-1,TRBD2,TRBJ2-7,CASSGGASGSYEQYF,TGTGCCAGCAGTGGTGGGGCTAGCGGATCCTACGAGCAGTACTTC
-,TRBV10-3,-,TRBJ2-7,CAISEDGSYEQYF,TGTGCCATCAGTGAGGACGGGAGCTACGAGCAGTACTTC
-,TRBV28,-,TRBJ1-2,CASRLDGVYGYTF,TGTGCCAGCAGGCTTGACGGTGTCTATGGCTACACCTTC
once,TRBV27,TRBD2,TRBJ2-1,CASRPGGRGNEQFF,TGTGCCAGCAGACCGGGCGGGAGGGGAAATGAGCAGTTCTTC
-,TRBV11-2,TRBD1,TRBJ2-7,CASSLGRDRLYEQYF,TGTGCCAGCAGCTTAGGCCGGGACAGACTATACGAGCAGTACTTC
once,TRBV6-6,-,TRBJ2-5,CASSWAGRPQETQYF,TGTGCCAGCAGTTGGGCAGGGAGACCCCAAGAGACCCAGTACTTC
-,TRBV9,TRBD1,TRBJ2-7,CASSVGGQGAEYEQYF,TGTGCCAGCAGCGTAGGGGGACAGGGGGCGGAGTACGAGCAGTACTTC
-,TRBV27,-,TRBJ2-7,CASAKGYSYEQYF,TGTGCCAGCGCGAAAGGGTACTCCTACGAGCAGTACTTC
-,TRBV28,-,TRBJ1-1,CASSNRAGDTEAFF,TGTGCCAGCAGCAACAGGGCGGGAGACACTGAAGCTTTCTTT
-,TRBV27,-,TRBJ2-1,CASSLGARPANEQFF,TGTGCCAGCAGTTTAGGGGCGCGGCCTGCGAATGAGCAGTTCTTC
-,TRBV4-1,TRBD1,TRBJ2-7,CASSQYVTRDSRAYEQYF,TGCGCCAGCAGCCAGTATGTCACCCGGGACAGCCGAGCCTACGAGCAGTACTTC
-,TRBV5-5,TRBD2,TRBJ2-7,CASSSPHGLAYYEQYF,TGTGCCAGCAGCTCCCCCCATGGACTAGCGTACTACGAGCAGTACTTC
-,TRBV19,-,TRBJ1-1,CASSHPGGSMNTEAFF,TGTGCCAGTAGCCACCCGGGGGGTTCCATGAACACTGAAGCTTTCTTT
-,TRBV9,-,TRBJ2-1,CASSVAGLSYNEQFF,TGTGCCAGCAGCGTAGCGGGACTTTCCTACAATGAGCAGTTCTTC
-,TRBV19,-,TRBJ1-2,CASSQSGTPYGYTF,TGTGCCAGTAGTCAATCCGGGACTCCGTATGGCTACACCTTC
-,TRBV27,-,TRBJ2-3,CASSLIGTTDTQYF,TGTGCCAGCAGTTTAATCGGGACTACAGATACGCAGTATTTT
-,TRBV14,-,TRBJ2-1,CASSQVRGRSPTYNEQFF,TGTGCCAGCAGCCAAGTCAGGGGCAGGAGCCCAACCTACAATGAGCAGTTCTTC
-,TRBV11-2,-,TRBJ2-7,CASSQGGEQYF,TGTGCCAGCAGCCAAGGGGGCGAGCAGTACTTC
few,TRBV5-4,-,TRBJ1-3,CASSLYSGNTIYF,TGTGCCAGCAGCTTGTACAGTGGAAACACCATATATTTT
-,TRBV19,-,TRBJ2-7,CASRLQHHGAYEQYF,TGTGCCAGTAGACTCCAGCATCACGGAGCCTACGAGCAGTACTTC
-,TRBV21-1,-,TRBJ2-1,CASSKGNSDPPQPNEQFF,TGTGCCAGCAGCAAAGGTAATAGCGATCCTCCCCAACCCAATGAGCAGTTCTTC
-,TRBV11-2,-,TRBJ2-7,CASSLDGDFAYEQYF,TGTGCCAGCAGCTTAGACGGGGACTTCGCCTACGAGCAGTACTTC
-,TRBV13,-,TRBJ2-1,CASSSGLDNEQFF,TGTGCCAGCAGCTCAGGACTGGACAATGAGCAGTTCTTC
-,TRBV14,TRBD1,TRBJ2-7,CASSRADRGYTYEQYF,TGTGCCAGCAGTCGGGCGGACAGGGGCTATACCTACGAGCAGTACTTC
-,TRBV2,-,TRBJ2-7,CATTPRDRTYEQYF,TGTGCCACCACCCCCCGGGACCGGACCTACGAGCAGTACTTC
-,TRBV27,TRBD1,TRBJ1-5,CASSLTGYKPQHF,TGTGCCAGCAGCCTGACAGGGTATAAGCCCCAGCATTTT
-,TRBV28,-,TRBJ2-1,CASSTRGSSYNEQFF,TGTGCCAGCAGTACCCGGGGTAGCTCCTACAATGAGCAGTTCTTC
few,TRBV19,-,TRBJ1-1,CASSIDGYTEAFF,TGTGCCAGTAGTATAGACGGATACACTGAAGCTTTCTTT
-,TRBV21-1,-,TRBJ1-1,CASSKQERLEAFF,TGTGCCAGCAGCAAACAGGAACGCCTTGAAGCTTTCTTT
-,TRBV19,-,TRBJ1-1,CASQLYVADTEAFF,TGTGCCAGTCAGTTGTACGTAGCGGACACTGAAGCTTTCTTT
-,TRBV9,TRBD2,TRBJ2-7,CASSAGASGGQYEQYF,TGTGCCAGCAGCGCTGGGGCGAGCGGGGGACAATACGAGCAGTACTTC
-,TRBV25-1,-,TRBJ2-5,CASSEFTGHRGETQYF,TGTGCCAGCAGTGAATTTACCGGACACCGGGGAGAGACCCAGTACTTC
-,TRBV10-1,TRBD2,TRBJ2-7,CASSPGLEGSYEQYF,TGCGCCAGCAGCCCTGGACTAGAGGGGTCCTACGAGCAGTACTTC
-,TRBV6-5,TRBD1,TRBJ1-5,CASRTGASNQPQHF,TGTGCCAGCAGGACAGGGGCTAGCAATCAGCCCCAGCATTTT
-,TRBV28,TRBD2,TRBJ2-7,CASSGQREGAYEQYF,TGTGCCAGCAGTGGCCAGCGGGAGGGGGCCTACGAGCAGTACTTC
-,TRBV19,TRBD1,TRBJ1-1,CASSLSGTGDTEAFF,TGTGCCAGTAGTCTATCCGGGACAGGGGACACTGAAGCTTTCTTT
-,TRBV6-5,TRBD1,TRBJ1-1,CASSFGQGITEAFF,TGTGCCAGCAGTTTCGGACAGGGGATCACTGAAGCTTTCTTT
-,TRBV5-1,-,TRBJ2-7,CASSQLSGRQEEQYF,TGCGCCAGCAGCCAACTCAGTGGGAGGCAGGAGGAGCAGTACTTC
-,TRBV7-9,TRBD1,TRBJ1-2,CASSLGQGDGYTF,TGTGCCAGCAGCTTAGGACAGGGTGATGGCTACACCTTC
-,TRBV9,TRBD1,TRBJ1-1,CASSPVGQGNTEAFF,TGTGCCAGCAGCCCCGTTGGACAGGGGAACACTGAAGCTTTCTTT
-,TRBV5-6,-,TRBJ1-1,CASSLESGLNTEAFF,TGTGCCAGCAGCTTGGAGTCAGGGTTGAACACTGAAGCTTTCTTT
-,TRBV27,-,TRBJ2-5,CASSSGAGVVSETQYF,TGTGCCAGCAGTTCAGGGGCGGGTGTTGTCTCTGAGACCCAGTACTTC
-,TRBV29-1,-,TRBJ2-1,CSTHSESSYNEQFF,TGCAGCACCCACAGCGAAAGCTCCTACAATGAGCAGTTCTTC
-,TRBV7-2,TRBD2,TRBJ2-3,CASSYGILAVFTDTQYF,TGTGCCAGCAGCTACGGGATCCTAGCGGTCTTCACAGATACGCAGTATTTT
-,TRBV5-5,-,TRBJ1-1,CASSLVGVTEAFF,TGTGCCAGCAGCTTGGTGGGGGTAACTGAAGCTTTCTTT
-,TRBV28,-,TRBJ1-4,CASITPQGREKLFF,TGTGCCAGCATCACTCCCCAGGGTCGTGAAAAACTGTTTTTT
-,TRBV27,-,TRBJ2-7,CASSLRGPFEQYF,TGTGCCAGCAGTTTACGTGGGCCCTTTGAGCAGTACTTC
-,TRBV11-2,-,TRBJ2-1,CASTTGGARAGINEQFF,TGTGCCAGCACCACTGGGGGGGCGAGGGCTGGAATCAATGAGCAGTTCTTC
-,TRBV7-9,-,TRBJ2-5,CASSFNLIQETQYF,TGTGCCAGCAGCTTTAATCTAATTCAAGAGACCCAGTACTTC
-,TRBV15,-,TRBJ2-2,CATSRGSGETGELFF,TGTGCCACCAGCAGAGGGTCAGGGGAGACCGGGGAGCTGTTTTTT